These 20 T cell receptor beta chains share one sample of origin, sequenced in a study of shared clonotypes between healthy human individuals. Naive CD8 cells, CD45RO-negative and positively selected for CCR7, excluded terminally differentiated effector memory CD45RA+ cells. The method was immunoSEQ multiplex PCR; TCRdb's version includes in-frame clones alone and lacks a portion of them. The table has more than 2 million clones, roughly 95% seen once. Sequenced input: naive CD8+ T cells sorted from blood. These receptors originate from a man between 18 and 35 years old in good health.

In its sample, this clone was seen a few times. Other DNA sequences in the same sample also yield this CDR3. This chain connects TRBV7-9 to TRBJ1-4, with 10 bases fitting TRBD1. The CDR3 length is 14 residues. V lost 5 bases and J lost 6; bases outside the gene matches: 3. Per the germline V gene, CDR1 is SEHNR and CDR2 is FQNEAQ (reference sequence). For the CDR3, the DNA is TGTGCCAGCAGCCCGGGGACAGGGGATGAAAAACTGTTTTTT. Amino acid sequence: CASSPGTGDEKLFF.

This sequence joins TRBV13 and TRBJ1-2; 8 bases are a match to TRBD1. The germline V gene has CDR1 PRHDT and CDR2 FYEKMQ (reference sequence). The CDR3 length is 17 residues. Trimming took 0 bases from V and 2 from J; bases not matched to a gene: 8. The CDR3 coding sequence is TGTGCCAGCAGCTTAGGGGCCGGACAGGGACCCAACTATGGCTACACCTTC. The encoded protein is CASSLGAGQGPNYGYTF.

The rearrangement links TRBV11-2 to TRBJ2-3; 8 bases map to TRBD1. V gave up 5 bases and J gave up 5 bases; unmatched junction bases: 12. CDR3 length equals 16 residues. Per the germline V gene, CDR1 is SGHAT and CDR2 is FQNNGV. The CDR3 coding sequence is TGTGCCAGCAGCAGATTTGGACAGGGATGGGAAGATACGCAGTATTTT. Translation gives CASSRFGQGWEDTQYF.

CDR3 sequence: CASSHSGSSYEQYF. Written as DNA, the CDR3 is TGCGCCAGCAGCCATTCAGGGAGCTCCTACGAGCAGTACTTC. The V gene is TRBV4-1, the J gene TRBJ2-7, with D perhaps being TRBD1 or TRBD2 (5 bases each). This CDR3 is 14 amino acids long. Germline V gene lookup returns CDR1 MGHRA and CDR2 YSYEKL. V was clipped by 3 bases and J by 0 bases, with 9 bases between them.

This chain joins TRBV4-1 and TRBJ1-5, with D hard to call. V gave up 0 bases and J gave up 4 bases, with 10 bases separating them. Looked up from germline, CDR1 is MGHRA and CDR2 is YSYEKL. The CDR3 sequence is 15 residues long. The CDR3 nucleotides are TGCGCCAGCAGCCAAGAATACAAGGGAAATCAGCCCCAGCATTTT. Translating it yields CASSQEYKGNQPQHF.

A single count supports this clone. The rearrangement uses TRBV5-6 and TRBJ2-7; 8 bases are shared with TRBD1. Germline loops: CDR1 SGHDT, CDR2 YYEEEE. V lost 4 bases, J lost 5 bases, and 14 bases stayed unmatched. The CDR3 spans 16 residues. This CDR3 is CASSPGQAPPWDEQYF. In DNA form, the CDR3 reads TGTGCCAGCAGCCCGGGACAGGCGCCTCCCTGGGACGAGCAGTACTTC.

The V call is TRBV7-9, the J call TRBJ2-3; D not resolved. Trimming took 1 base from V and 2 from J, leaving 13 bases between them. Germline V lookup: CDR1 SEHNR, CDR2 FQNEAQ (reference sequence). The CDR3 consists of 16 residues. CDR3 amino acids: CASSLGRNLDTDTQYF. In nucleotides, the CDR3 is TGTGCCAGCAGCTTAGGCCGGAACCTAGACACAGATACGCAGTATTTT.

The V and J genes are TRBV19 and TRBJ1-2; no definite D call. The CDR3 contains 13 residues. The V end lost 1 base, the J end lost 4 bases, and 7 bases lay between the germline ends. The germline gives CDR1 LNHDA, CDR2 SQIVND (reference sequence). The CDR3 DNA reads TGTGCCAGTAGTATAGGGGCAGCCTATGGCTACACCTTC. Translated: CASSIGAAYGYTF.

This clone was detected once. The rearrangement joins TRBV6-1 to TRBJ1-5; a weak D match, TRBD1 (6 bases). Germline V gene sequence: CDR1 MNHNS, CDR2 SASEGT. The CDR3 extends over 16 amino acids. The V gene lost 0 bases and the J gene lost 4 bases, with 13 bases spanning the gap. Here the CDR3 DNA reads TGTGCCAGCAGTGAAGCGCAGGGGCTGCAGAATCAGCCCCAGCATTTT. Its protein is CASSEAQGLQNQPQHF.

V gene TRBV10-3 combines with J gene TRBJ2-5; tentatively, D is TRBD2 (6 bases). The end of the DNA fits TRBJ2-7 better, so the J call may be wrong. Germline lookup yields CDR1 ENHRY and CDR2 SYGVKD. The length of the CDR3 is 15 residues. Here the CDR3 DNA reads TGTGCCATCAGTGAGTCGGCGACTAGAAACGACGAGCAGTACTTC. Its protein is CAISESATRNDEQYF.

The V gene is TRBV7-9, the J gene TRBJ2-3; D might be TRBD1 (7 bases). This CDR3 contains 15 residues. Trimming removed 2 bases from V and 3 bases from J, with 12 bases in between. Germline CDR1 reads SEHNR; CDR2 reads FQNEAQ (reference sequence). The CDR3 loop reads CASSLFPGGTDTQYF. The CDR3, as DNA: TGTGCCAGCAGCTTATTTCCAGGGGGGACAGATACGCAGTATTTT.

V gene TRBV11-2 combines with J gene TRBJ2-1; 9 bases are a match to TRBD2. CDR1 is SGHAT, CDR2 FQNNGV, per germline. V trimming: 1 base; J trimming: 4 bases; junction bases outside the gene matches: 8. The CDR3 loop spans 17 amino acids. CDR3 DNA sequence: TGTGCCAGCAGCTTAGTATATGGCGGGAGGGAATACAATGAGCAGTTCTTC. This translates into CASSLVYGGREYNEQFF.

V and J are TRBV4-1 and TRBJ2-5; D is unclear. In germline, CDR1 is MGHRA, CDR2 YSYEKL. V was shortened by 0 bases and J by 1 base, with 9 bases between the two germline ends. This CDR3 is 15 amino acids long. The CDR3: CASSQEWGSQETQYF. The CDR3 DNA reads as TGCGCCAGCAGCCAAGAGTGGGGTTCCCAAGAGACCCAGTACTTC.

The chain has TRBV27 and TRBJ2-7, with D unclear. This CDR3 contains 14 residues. V was shortened by 2 bases and J by 2 bases, with 10 bases between the two germline ends. The germline V gene encodes CDR1 MNHEY and CDR2 SMNVEV (reference sequence). This CDR3 reads CASSLVAPPYEQYF. Here the CDR3 DNA reads TGTGCCAGCAGTTTAGTAGCCCCTCCCTACGAGCAGTACTTC.

The rearrangement joins TRBV5-6 to TRBJ2-3; D is ambiguous. Trimming took 5 bases from V and 6 from J, leaving 10 bases between them. The CDR3 contains 12 residues. Germline V CDR1 and CDR2: SGHDT, YYEEEE. This CDR3 is CASRVTLDTQYF. CDR3 bases: TGTGCCAGCAGAGTGACCCTGGATACGCAGTATTTT.

This chain uses TRBV2 with TRBJ2-3; 12 positions agree with TRBD2. This CDR3 is 17 amino acids long. Germline assignment: CDR1 SNHLY and CDR2 FYNNEI. The V segment lost 4 bases and the J segment 2 bases; nucleotides outside the gene matches: 7. The CDR3 reads CASSGETSGGFTDTQYF. In DNA form, the CDR3 reads TGTGCCAGCAGTGGGGAGACTAGCGGGGGATTCACAGATACGCAGTATTTT.

A note on this clone: A much larger clone lies a single base off, so this may be a read error. CDR3 in amino acids: CTISSGLQETQYF. CDR3 DNA sequence: TGTACCATCAGCTCGGGACTACAAGAGACCCAGTACTTC. The chain carries TRBV10-3 and TRBJ2-5; TRBD2 aligns across 7 bases. Germline V gene lookup returns CDR1 ENHRY and CDR2 SYGVKD. This CDR3 spans 13 amino acids.

A word on this clone: Other DNA sequences within the sample encode an identical CDR3. V usage is TRBV5-4 and J usage is TRBJ2-2, with D hard to call. Germline CDR1 SGHNT, CDR2 YYREEE (reference sequence). V was cut by 2 bases and J by 7 bases, with 6 bases left in between. The CDR3 sequence is 12 residues long. CDR3 bases: TGTGCCAGCAGCTTAGGTGGCGGGGAGCTGTTTTTT. This sequence encodes CASSLGGGELFF.

The chain is built from TRBV6-5 and TRBJ1-1, with no clear D. Germline CDR1 and CDR2: MNHEY and SVGAGI. This CDR3 comprises 15 residues. V dropped 4 bases and J dropped 11 bases, with 23 bases sitting between them. The CDR3 spells CASSSLGVFPPAAFF. In nucleotides, the CDR3 is TGTGCCAGCAGTTCCCTCGGAGTCTTCCCTCCGGCGGCTTTCTTT.

The chain joins TRBV25-1 to TRBJ1-6; 7 bases are shared with TRBD1. The CDR3 runs 13 residues. With V trimmed by 3 bases and J by 12 bases, 5 bases remained unmatched. CDR1 and CDR2 from the germline V gene are MGHDK and SYGVNS. This chain's CDR3 is CASSDQGQVPLHF. The CDR3 DNA reads TGTGCCAGCAGTGACCAAGGACAGGTACCCCTCCACTTT.